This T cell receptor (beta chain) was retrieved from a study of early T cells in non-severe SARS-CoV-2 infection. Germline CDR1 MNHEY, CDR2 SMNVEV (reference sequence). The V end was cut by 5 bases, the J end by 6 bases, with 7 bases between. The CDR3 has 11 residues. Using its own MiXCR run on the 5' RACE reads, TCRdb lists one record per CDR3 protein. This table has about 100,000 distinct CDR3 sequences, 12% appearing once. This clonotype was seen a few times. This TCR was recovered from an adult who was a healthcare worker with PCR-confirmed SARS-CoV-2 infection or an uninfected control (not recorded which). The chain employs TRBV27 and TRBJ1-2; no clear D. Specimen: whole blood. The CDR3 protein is CASSEGDGYTF. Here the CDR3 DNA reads TGTGCCAGCAGTGAAGGTGATGGCTACACCTTC.